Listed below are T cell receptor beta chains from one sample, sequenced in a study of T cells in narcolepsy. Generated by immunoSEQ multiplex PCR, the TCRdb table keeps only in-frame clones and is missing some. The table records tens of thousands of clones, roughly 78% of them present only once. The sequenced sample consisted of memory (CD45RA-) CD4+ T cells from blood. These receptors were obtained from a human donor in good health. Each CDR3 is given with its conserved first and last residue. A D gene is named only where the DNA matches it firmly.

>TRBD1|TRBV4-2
CASSTSTQGILRLYGYTF
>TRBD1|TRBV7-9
CASSSTGGEAFF
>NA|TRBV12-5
CASGLRGRETQYF
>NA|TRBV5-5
CASQRLFAYEQYF
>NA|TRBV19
CASSSRDRGPEAFF
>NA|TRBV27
CASSFRTESPYEQYF
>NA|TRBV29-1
CSVDTRNYGYTF
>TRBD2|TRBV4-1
CASSQPTSGRAHEQFF
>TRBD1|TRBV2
CASSEDRGSLYEQYF
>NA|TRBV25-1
CASSGGAGFEQYF
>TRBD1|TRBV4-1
CASSQTGGQRVNEKLFF